The 22 T cell receptor beta chains in this list originate from one sample, sequenced in a study of CD8 T cells in Susac syndrome (dated by TCRdb to the late 2010s). Receptor amplification or capture employed the immunoSEQ multiplex PCR assay. RNA was extracted using the RNeasy kit, and about 0.5 to 1 ug of the RNA was reverse transcribed with random hexamers. The public reads were reprocessed in TCRdb via fastp at Q25 and MiXCR, keeping in-frame beta chains. A single entry per CDR3 protein holds the most common genes and DNA from its merged rows. The sample profile shows 200,000 to 250,000 distinct CDR3 sequences; around nine tenths of them were found once. Over 0.1% of the sample is in the top ten clones. The sequenced material came from CD8+ T cells from PBMCs. Receptor source: a human donor with multiple sclerosis.

This clonotype has just one count. V and J are TRBV19 and TRBJ1-1; 11 positions match TRBD1. V lost 7 bases, J lost 11 bases, and 15 bases stayed unmatched. This CDR3 spans 15 amino acids. CDR1 and CDR2 from the germline V gene are LNHDA and SQIVND (reference sequence). The CDR3 here is CASIDPGQGGAKAFF. Written as DNA, the CDR3 is TGTGCCAGTATCGATCCGGGACAGGGGGGCGCGAAGGCTTTCTTT.

This chain joins TRBV7-9 and TRBJ1-2; maybe TRBD1 (6 bases). The V gene lost 5 bases and the J gene lost 8 bases, with 18 bases spanning the gap. Germline assignment: CDR1 SEHNR and CDR2 FQNEAQ (reference sequence). There are 14 residues in the CDR3. The CDR3 bases are TGTGCCAGCAGCGTCGCAGGGGAAATGGGGGGCTACACCTTC. Residues: CASSVAGEMGGYTF. Complete variable domain (other parts from reference TRBV7-9 and TRBJ1-2): DTGVSQNPRHKITKRGQNVTFRCDPISEHNRLYWYRQTLGQGPEFLTYFQNEAQLEKSRLLSDRFSAERPKGSFSTLEIQRTEQGDSAMYLCASSVAGEMGGYTFGSGTRLTVV.

The CDR3 sequence is CASTKWADDSYEQYF. The CDR3 DNA reads TGTGCCAGCACCAAGTGGGCGGACGACTCCTACGAGCAGTACTTC. V gene TRBV9 combines with J gene TRBJ2-7; D not resolved. V was shortened by 6 bases and J by 0 bases, with 16 bases between the two germline ends. Looked up from germline, CDR1 is SGDLS and CDR2 is YYNGEE. The CDR3 is made up of 15 amino acids. The full variable domain, completed using reference TRBV9 and TRBJ2-7, is DSGVTQTPKHLITATGQRVTLRCSPRSGDLSVYWYQQSLDQGLQFLIQYYNGEERAKGNILERFSAQQFPDLHSELNLSSLELGDSALYFCASTKWADDSYEQYFGPGTRLTVT.

This chain links TRBV7-9 with TRBJ2-7, with 9 bases fitting TRBD1. The CDR3 is 13 residues long. V lost 5 bases, J lost 6 bases, and 5 bases stayed unmatched. CDR1 and CDR2 from the germline V gene are SEHNR and FQNEAQ (reference sequence). The CDR3 bases are TGTGCCAGCAGCCCGGACAGGGGTAGCGAGCAGTACTTC. As protein: CASSPDRGSEQYF.

This clonotype was counted a single time. This sequence joins TRBV27 and TRBJ2-5; D is perhaps TRBD2 (6 bases). Per the germline V gene, CDR1 is MNHEY and CDR2 is SMNVEV (reference sequence). The CDR3 runs to 11 residues. V lost 1 base to trimming and J lost 9 bases, with 6 bases between them. The CDR3 protein is CASSLWGAQYF. CDR3 DNA: TGTGCCAGCAGTTTATGGGGGGCCCAGTACTTC.

The rearrangement links TRBV4-3 to TRBJ2-1, with 10 nucleotides matching TRBD2. J lost 6 bases, V lost 1 base, and 12 bases had no gene match. Germline assignment: CDR1 LGHNA and CDR2 YSLEER. The length of the CDR3 is 18 residues. This chain's CDR3 is CASSQASTWLAGVNEQFF. CDR3 nucleotides: TGCGCCAGCAGCCAAGCCTCTACCTGGCTAGCGGGAGTCAATGAGCAGTTCTTC.

This chain joins TRBV4-2 and TRBJ1-2; no firm D call. CDR1 LGHNA and CDR2 YNFKEQ come from the germline V gene. The ends were cut back, 1 base at V and 8 bases at J, with 14 bases in the middle. The CDR3 has 14 amino acids. In DNA, the CDR3 is TGTGCCAGCAGCCAAGGCACCCTGCCGGGGGGCTACACCTTC. Translation gives CASSQGTLPGGYTF.

The genes are TRBV12-3 or TRBV12-4 and TRBJ1-5; D ambiguous. The CDR3 consists of 15 residues. Trimming removed 5 bases at V and 0 bases at J, with 11 bases between. This CDR3 is CASSVGESSNQPQHF. CDR3 in DNA: TGTGCCAGCAGTGTCGGGGAGAGTAGCAATCAGCCCCAGCATTTT.

CDR3 in amino acids: CASSVLLGYEQYF. The CDR3 bases are TGTGCCAGTAGTGTACTCCTGGGGTACGAGCAGTACTTC. This chain uses TRBV19 with TRBJ2-7; no clear D. With 5 bases removed from V and 4 bases from J, the gap between germline ends came to 12 bases. The CDR3 totals 13 residues. The germline gives CDR1 LNHDA, CDR2 SQIVND (reference sequence).

This clonotype was found once. The chain combines TRBV20-1 with TRBJ2-7, with 9 bases that match TRBD1. CDR3 length equals 13 residues. V trimming: 7 bases; J trimming: 4 bases; junction bases outside the gene matches: 8. The germline gives CDR1 DFQATT, CDR2 SNEGSKA (reference sequence). Written as DNA, the CDR3 is TGCAGTGGCAGGGGGGACAGGGCATACGAGCAGTACTTC. It specifies CSGRGDRAYEQYF.

The V gene is TRBV3-1, the J gene TRBJ2-1, with D perhaps TRBD1 (7 bases). The V end lost 8 bases, the J end lost 4 bases, and 12 bases lay between the germline ends. Germline V CDR1 and CDR2: LGHDT, YNNKEL (reference sequence). The CDR3 sequence is 13 residues long. The CDR3 spells CASGQGGYNEQFF. The CDR3 coding sequence is TGTGCCAGCGGTCAGGGGGGTTACAATGAGCAGTTCTTC.

The J gene is TRBJ2-7, the V gene TRBV13; maybe TRBD1 (6 bases). The CDR3 has 15 amino acids. V was shortened by 5 bases and J by 3 bases, with 17 bases between the two germline ends. CDR1 and CDR2 from the germline V gene are PRHDT and FYEKMQ (reference sequence). The CDR3 loop is CASSPEGGGDYEQYF. Written as DNA, the CDR3 is TGTGCCAGCAGCCCCGAAGGGGGTGGTGACTACGAGCAGTACTTC.

The chain combines TRBV27 with TRBJ2-7; unclear D gene. CDR1 is MNHEY and CDR2 is SMNVEV in the germline V gene (reference sequence). This CDR3 spans 13 amino acids. The ends were cut back, 4 bases at V and 4 bases at J, with 11 bases in the middle. The CDR3, as DNA: TGTGCCAGCAGTTCAGGACCACCTTACGAGCAGTACTTC. Its protein is CASSSGPPYEQYF.

V usage is TRBV5-6 and J usage is TRBJ2-1; the D gene is possibly TRBD1 (6 bases). The CDR3 runs to 14 residues. In germline, CDR1 is SGHDT, CDR2 YYEEEE. The V gene lost 10 bases and the J gene lost 7 bases, with 21 bases spanning the gap. CDR3 amino acids: CASQGIARPNEQFF. In nucleotides, the CDR3 is TGTGCCTCCCAGGGGATCGCCCGGCCGAATGAGCAGTTCTTC.

This chain uses TRBV19 with TRBJ1-1; D may be TRBD1 (5 bases). Germline assignment: CDR1 LNHDA and CDR2 SQIVND (reference sequence). Trimming left V 10 bases short and J 4 bases short, with 16 bases between. The length of the CDR3 is 13 residues. CDR3 loop: CAISSRGGTEAFF. CDR3 bases: TGTGCCATCTCTTCCCGGGGCGGCACTGAAGCTTTCTTT. Full variable domain (remainder filled in from reference TRBV19 and TRBJ1-1): DGGITQSPKYLFRKEGQNVTLSCEQNLNHDAMYWYRQDPGQGLRLIYYSQIVNDFQKGDIAEGYSVSREKKESFPLTVTSAQKNPTAFYLCAISSRGGTEAFFGQGTRLTVV.

The J gene is TRBJ2-3, the V gene TRBV6-1, with TRBD2 as a possible D gene (6 bases). Germline loops: CDR1 MNHNS, CDR2 SASEGT. The germline V and J ends were trimmed by 5 bases and 5 bases, with 20 bases remaining between them. The CDR3 has 16 residues. The CDR3 region is CASSLRLGERGDTQYF. For the CDR3, the DNA is TGTGCCAGCAGTCTAAGACTAGGGGAGAGGGGAGATACGCAGTATTTT.

This chain connects TRBV6-5 to TRBJ1-1; D is possibly TRBD1 (5 bases). This CDR3 region has 14 residues. V lost 7 bases, J lost 2 bases, and 14 bases lay in between. Germline V CDR1 and CDR2: MNHEY, SVGAGI. CDR3 in amino acids: CASTPGTINTEAFF. CDR3 DNA: TGTGCCAGCACCCCAGGGACGATTAACACTGAAGCTTTCTTT.

The rearrangement joins TRBV4-1 to TRBJ2-7; 14 positions match TRBD2. Germline V gives CDR1 MGHRA, CDR2 YSYEKL. V dropped 1 base and J dropped 5; count of bases not matched to a gene: 1. This CDR3 region has 15 residues. The CDR3 DNA follows: TGCGCCAGCAGCCAAGGACTAGCGGGAGGGAACGAGCAGTACTTC. Translated, it gives CASSQGLAGGNEQYF.

The chain links TRBV7-9 to TRBJ1-1; D is unresolved. V lost 4 bases and J 2 bases, leaving 8 bases between the germline ends. This CDR3 has 13 amino acids. The germline CDR1 and CDR2 sequences are SEHNR and FQNEAQ (reference sequence). As DNA, the CDR3 is TGTGCCAGCAGCTCCGGGATCAACACTGAAGCTTTCTTT. The encoded protein is CASSSGINTEAFF. Filled out from reference TRBV7-9 and TRBJ1-1, the complete variable domain reads DTGVSQNPRHKITKRGQNVTFRCDPISEHNRLYWYRQTLGQGPEFLTYFQNEAQLEKSRLLSDRFSAERPKGSFSTLEIQRTEQGDSAMYLCASSSGINTEAFFGQGTRLTVV.

As DNA, the CDR3 is TGTGCCAGCAGCCCCGACAGGACCCGTCGCTACGAGCAGTACTTC. Translating it yields CASSPDRTRRYEQYF. The chain couples TRBV6-1 to TRBJ2-7, with D possibly being TRBD1 (6 bases). V was cut by 6 bases and J by 3 bases, with 18 bases left in between. The germline V gene has CDR1 MNHNS and CDR2 SASEGT. CDR3 size: 15 residues.

The genes are TRBV9 and TRBJ2-5; D is ambiguous. Germline V gene data show CDR1 as SGDLS and CDR2 as YYNGEE. Between the trimmed V and J ends, which lost 1 base and 4 bases, there was a span of 11 bases. CDR3 size: 14 residues. The DNA of the CDR3 is TGTGCCAGCAGCGTATCGCCTAGGTCAGAGACCCAGTACTTC. Its protein is CASSVSPRSETQYF.

V and J are TRBV9 and TRBJ1-1, with a possible D match to TRBD1 (6 bases). This CDR3 comprises 13 residues. V dropped 0 bases and J dropped 6 bases, with 9 bases sitting between them. CDR1 is SGDLS, CDR2 YYNGEE, per germline. CDR3 in DNA: TGTGCCAGCAGCGTAGAGGGGGGAGCTGAAGCTTTCTTT. It translates to CASSVEGGAEAFF.